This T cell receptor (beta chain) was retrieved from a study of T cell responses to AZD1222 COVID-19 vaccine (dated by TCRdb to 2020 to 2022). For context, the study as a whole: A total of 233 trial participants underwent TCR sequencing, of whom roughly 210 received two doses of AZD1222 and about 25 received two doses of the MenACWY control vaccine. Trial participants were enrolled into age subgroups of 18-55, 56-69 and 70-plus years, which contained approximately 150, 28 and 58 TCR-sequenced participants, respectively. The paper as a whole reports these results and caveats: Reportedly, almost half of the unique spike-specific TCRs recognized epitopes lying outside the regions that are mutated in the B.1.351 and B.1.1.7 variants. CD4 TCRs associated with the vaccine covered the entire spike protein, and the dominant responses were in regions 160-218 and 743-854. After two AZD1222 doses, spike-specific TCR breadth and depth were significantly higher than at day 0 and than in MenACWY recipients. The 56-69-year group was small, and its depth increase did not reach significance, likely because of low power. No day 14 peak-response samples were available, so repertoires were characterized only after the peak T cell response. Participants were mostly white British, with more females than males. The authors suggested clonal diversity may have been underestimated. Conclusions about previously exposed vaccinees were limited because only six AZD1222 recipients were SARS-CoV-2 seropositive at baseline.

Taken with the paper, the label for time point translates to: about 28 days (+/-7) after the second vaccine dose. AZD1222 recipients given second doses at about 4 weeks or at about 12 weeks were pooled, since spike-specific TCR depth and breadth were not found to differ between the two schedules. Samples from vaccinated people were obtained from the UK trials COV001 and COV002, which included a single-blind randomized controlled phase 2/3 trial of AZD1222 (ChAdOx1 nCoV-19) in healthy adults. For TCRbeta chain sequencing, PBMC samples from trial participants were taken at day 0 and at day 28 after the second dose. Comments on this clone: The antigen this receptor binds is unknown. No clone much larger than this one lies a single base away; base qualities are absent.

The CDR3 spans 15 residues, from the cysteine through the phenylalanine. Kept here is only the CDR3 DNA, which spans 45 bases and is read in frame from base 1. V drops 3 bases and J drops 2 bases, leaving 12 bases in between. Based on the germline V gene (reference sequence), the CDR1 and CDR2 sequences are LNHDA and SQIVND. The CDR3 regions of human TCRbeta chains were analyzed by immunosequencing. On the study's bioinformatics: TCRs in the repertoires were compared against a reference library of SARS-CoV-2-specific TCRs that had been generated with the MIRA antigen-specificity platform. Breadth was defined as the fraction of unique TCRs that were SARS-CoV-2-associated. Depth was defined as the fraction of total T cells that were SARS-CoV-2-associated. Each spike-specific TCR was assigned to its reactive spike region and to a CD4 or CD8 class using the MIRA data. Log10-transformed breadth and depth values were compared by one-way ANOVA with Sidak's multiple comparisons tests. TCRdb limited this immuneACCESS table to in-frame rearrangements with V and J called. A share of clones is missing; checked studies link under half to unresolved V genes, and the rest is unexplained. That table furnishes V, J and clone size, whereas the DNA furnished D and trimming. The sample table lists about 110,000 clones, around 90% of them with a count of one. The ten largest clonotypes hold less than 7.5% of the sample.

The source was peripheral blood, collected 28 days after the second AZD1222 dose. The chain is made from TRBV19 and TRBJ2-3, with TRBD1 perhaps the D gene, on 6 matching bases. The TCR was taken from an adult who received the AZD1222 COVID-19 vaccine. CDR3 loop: CASSMRQGLTDTQYF. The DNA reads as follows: TGTGCCAGTAGTATGAGGCAGGGGCTCACAGATACGCAGTATTTT. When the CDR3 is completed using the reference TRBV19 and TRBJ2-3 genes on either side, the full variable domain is DGGITQSPKYLFRKEGQNVTLSCEQNLNHDAMYWYRQDPGQGLRLIYYSQIVNDFQKGDIAEGYSVSREKKESFPLTVTSAQKNPTAFYLCASSMRQGLTDTQYFGPGTRLTVL.